This TCR beta chain was documented in a study of cytomegalovirus exposure and HLA in healthy donors. As to this clone: Its matching antigen is unknown.

Study results and caveats: Researchers had no immune exposure information except CMV serostatus available.

The PCR ran on 60 Vbeta and 13 Jbeta primers. Clones were sequenced by immunoSEQ multiplex PCR, and TCRdb holds only the in-frame ones, with some missing. Among about 160,000 clones, 78% were seen once, and the ten largest hold 3.1%. The donors, nominally healthy at sampling, likely had unrecorded immune exposures. The material sequenced was PBMCs. The source of this sequence is a woman in her forties or fifties in good health and CMV-seropositive.

CDR3 DNA: TGTGCCAGCAGCCGCTACGAGCAGTACTTC. It translates to CASSRYEQYF. The V gene is TRBV28, the J gene TRBJ2-7; D unclear. V dropped 6 bases and J dropped 3 bases, with 3 bases sitting between them. CDR1 MDHEN and CDR2 SYDVKM come from the germline V gene. The CDR3 runs to 10 residues. Full variable domain (rest looked up from reference TRBV28 and TRBJ2-7): DVKVTQSSRYLVKRTGEKVFLECVQDMDHENMFWYRQDPGLGLRLIYFSYDVKMKEKGDIPEGYSVSREKKERFSLILESASTNQTSMYLCASSRYEQYFGPGTRLTVT.